This T cell receptor (beta chain) was sequenced for a study of blood T cell repertoires in COVID-19. Produced via immunoSEQ multiplex PCR; TCRdb's table is partial and in-frame only. The table includes 45,000 to 55,000 clones, approximately 82% detected once. The sequence was obtained from a human donor in a cohort sampled during active COVID-19. The material sequenced was peripheral blood.

This CDR3 is CASSLGGRGYTF. The CDR3 DNA reads TGTGCCAGCAGCTTAGGTGGGCGTGGCTACACCTTC. The chain recombines TRBV7-2 with TRBJ1-2; D gene ambiguous. The V gene lost 1 base and the J gene lost 7 bases, with 7 bases spanning the gap. Germline values: CDR1 SGHTA, CDR2 FQGNSA. The CDR3 consists of 12 residues.